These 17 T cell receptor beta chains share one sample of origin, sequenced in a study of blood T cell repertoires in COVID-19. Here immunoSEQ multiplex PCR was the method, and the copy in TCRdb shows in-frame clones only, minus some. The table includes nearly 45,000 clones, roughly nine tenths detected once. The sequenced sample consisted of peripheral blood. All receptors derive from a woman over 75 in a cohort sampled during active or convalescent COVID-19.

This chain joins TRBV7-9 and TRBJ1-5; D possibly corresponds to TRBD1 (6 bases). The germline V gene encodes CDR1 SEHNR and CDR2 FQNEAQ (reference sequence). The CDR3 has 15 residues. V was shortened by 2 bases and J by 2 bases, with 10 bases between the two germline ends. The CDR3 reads CASSLQGLGNQPQHF. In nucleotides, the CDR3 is TGTGCCAGCAGCTTACAGGGGCTAGGCAATCAGCCCCAGCATTTT.

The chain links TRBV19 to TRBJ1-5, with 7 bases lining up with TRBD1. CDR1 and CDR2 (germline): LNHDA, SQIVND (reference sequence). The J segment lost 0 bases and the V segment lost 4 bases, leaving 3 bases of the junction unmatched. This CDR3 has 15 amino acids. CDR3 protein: CASSTTGDSNQPQHF. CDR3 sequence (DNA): TGTGCCAGTAGTACCACAGGGGATAGCAATCAGCCCCAGCATTTT.

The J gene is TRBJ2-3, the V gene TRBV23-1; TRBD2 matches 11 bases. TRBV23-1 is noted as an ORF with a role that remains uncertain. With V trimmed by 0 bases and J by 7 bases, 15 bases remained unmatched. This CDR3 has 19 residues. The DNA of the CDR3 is TGCGCCAGCAGTCAATCGATCTCTTTAGCGGGGGGGCCTAACTATACGCAGTATTTT. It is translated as CASSQSISLAGGPNYTQYF.

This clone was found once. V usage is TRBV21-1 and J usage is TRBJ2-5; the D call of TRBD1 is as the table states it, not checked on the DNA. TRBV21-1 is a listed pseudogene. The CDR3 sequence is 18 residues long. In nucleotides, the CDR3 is TGTGCCAGCAGCAAAGTCCCCCCCTGCCGAGACATCCAAGAGACCCAGTACTTC. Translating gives CASSKVPPCRDIQETQYF.

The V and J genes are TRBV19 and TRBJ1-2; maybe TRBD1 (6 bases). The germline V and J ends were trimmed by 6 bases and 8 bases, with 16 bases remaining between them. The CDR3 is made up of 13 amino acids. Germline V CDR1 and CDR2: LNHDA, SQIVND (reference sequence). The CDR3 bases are TGTGCCAGTAGCGAGAACAGGGAGGGCGGCTACACCTTC. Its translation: CASSENREGGYTF.

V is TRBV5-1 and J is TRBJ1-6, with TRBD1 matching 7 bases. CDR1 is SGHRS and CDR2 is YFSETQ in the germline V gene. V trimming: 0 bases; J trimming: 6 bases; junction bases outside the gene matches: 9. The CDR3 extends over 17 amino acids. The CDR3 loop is CASSLGGTAGLNSPLHF. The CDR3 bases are TGCGCCAGCAGCTTGGGCGGGACAGCTGGTCTTAATTCACCCCTCCACTTT.

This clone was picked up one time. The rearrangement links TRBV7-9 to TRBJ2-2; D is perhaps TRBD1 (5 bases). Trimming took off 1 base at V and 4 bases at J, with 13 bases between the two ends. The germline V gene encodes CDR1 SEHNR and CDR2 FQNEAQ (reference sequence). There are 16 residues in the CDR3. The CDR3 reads CASSLVGARVTGELFF. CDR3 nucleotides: TGTGCCAGCAGCTTAGTTGGTGCCAGGGTCACCGGGGAGCTGTTTTTT.

Here the CDR3 reads CASRDRVSDYGYTF. CDR3 bases: TGTGCCAGCAGGGACAGGGTGTCTGACTATGGCTACACCTTC. This chain connects TRBV6-5 to TRBJ1-2, with TRBD1 matching over 8 bases. The CDR3 totals 14 residues. Unmatched junction bases numbered 6, after V lost 6 bases and J lost 3 bases. The germline CDR1 and CDR2 sequences are MNHEY and SVGAGI.

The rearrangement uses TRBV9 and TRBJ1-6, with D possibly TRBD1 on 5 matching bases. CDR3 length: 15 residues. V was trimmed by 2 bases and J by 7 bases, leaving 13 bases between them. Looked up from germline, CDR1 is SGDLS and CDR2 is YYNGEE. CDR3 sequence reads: CASSVTGERNSPLHF. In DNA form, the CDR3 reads TGTGCCAGCAGCGTTACGGGGGAAAGGAATTCACCCCTCCACTTT. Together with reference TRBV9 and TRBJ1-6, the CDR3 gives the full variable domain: DSGVTQTPKHLITATGQRVTLRCSPRSGDLSVYWYQQSLDQGLQFLIQYYNGEERAKGNILERFSAQQFPDLHSELNLSSLELGDSALYFCASSVTGERNSPLHFGNGTRLTVT.

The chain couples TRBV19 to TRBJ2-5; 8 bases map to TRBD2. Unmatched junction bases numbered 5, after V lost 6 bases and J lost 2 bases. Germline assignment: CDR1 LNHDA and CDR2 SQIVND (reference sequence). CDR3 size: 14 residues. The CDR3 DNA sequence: TGTGCCAGTAGACTAGCGGACGGACAAGAGACCCAGTACTTC. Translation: CASRLADGQETQYF.

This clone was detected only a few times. The CDR3 nucleotides read TGTGCCAGCAGCGCCGGACTAGCGGGAGACGGGGAGCTGTTTTTT. Translation gives CASSAGLAGDGELFF. This chain uses TRBV7-9 with TRBJ2-2; 13 bases align to TRBD2. This CDR3 comprises 15 residues. Unmatched junction bases numbered 4, after V lost 5 bases and J lost 7 bases. In germline, CDR1 is SEHNR, CDR2 FQNEAQ (reference sequence). Based on the CDR3 plus reference TRBV7-9 and TRBJ2-2, the full variable domain is DTGVSQNPRHKITKRGQNVTFRCDPISEHNRLYWYRQTLGQGPEFLTYFQNEAQLEKSRLLSDRFSAERPKGSFSTLEIQRTEQGDSAMYLCASSAGLAGDGELFFGEGSRLTVL.

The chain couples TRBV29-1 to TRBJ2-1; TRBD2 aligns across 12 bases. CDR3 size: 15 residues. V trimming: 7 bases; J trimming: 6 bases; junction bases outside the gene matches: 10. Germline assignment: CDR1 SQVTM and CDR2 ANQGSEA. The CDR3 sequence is CSAKTGTSGPNEQFF. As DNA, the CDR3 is TGCAGCGCCAAGACCGGGACTAGCGGGCCCAATGAGCAGTTCTTC.

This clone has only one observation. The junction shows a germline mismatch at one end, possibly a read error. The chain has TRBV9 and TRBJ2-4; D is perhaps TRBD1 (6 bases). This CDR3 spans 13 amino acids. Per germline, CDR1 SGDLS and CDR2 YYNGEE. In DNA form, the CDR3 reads TGTGCCAGCAGCCCTAAAGGGGGAACAGGGTTGCACTTC. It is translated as CASSPKGGTGLHF.

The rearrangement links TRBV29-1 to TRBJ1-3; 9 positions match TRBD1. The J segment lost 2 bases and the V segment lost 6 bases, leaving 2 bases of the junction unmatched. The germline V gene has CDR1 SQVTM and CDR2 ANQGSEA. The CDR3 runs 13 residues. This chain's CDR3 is CSVGDRAGNTIYF. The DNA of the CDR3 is TGCAGCGTGGGGGACAGGGCTGGAAACACCATATATTTT.

CDR3 nucleotides: TGTGCCAGCAGTCCAACTAGCGGCTCCTACGAGCAGTACTTC. Translated: CASSPTSGSYEQYF. The V and J genes are TRBV6-6 and TRBJ2-7, with 8 bases identical to TRBD2. J lost 0 bases, V lost 5 bases, and 3 bases had no gene match. CDR3 length: 14 amino acids. Germline V lookup: CDR1 MNHNY, CDR2 SVGAGI (reference sequence).

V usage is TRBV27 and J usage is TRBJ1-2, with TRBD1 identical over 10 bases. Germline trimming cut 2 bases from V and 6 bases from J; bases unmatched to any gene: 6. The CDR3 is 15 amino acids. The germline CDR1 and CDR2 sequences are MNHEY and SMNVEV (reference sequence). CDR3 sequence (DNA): TGTGCCAGCAGTTTAGAGCGGGGGACAGGGGATGGCTACACCTTC. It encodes CASSLERGTGDGYTF.

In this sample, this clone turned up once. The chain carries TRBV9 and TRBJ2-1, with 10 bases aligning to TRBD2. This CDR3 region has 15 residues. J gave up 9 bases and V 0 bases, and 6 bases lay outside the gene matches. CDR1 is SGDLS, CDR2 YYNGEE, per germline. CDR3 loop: CASSVESGRAVEQFF. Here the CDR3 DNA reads TGTGCCAGCAGCGTAGAGAGCGGGAGGGCCGTTGAGCAGTTCTTC.